This note documents a single T cell receptor (beta chain) sequence. The data were taken from a study of blood T cell repertoires in COVID-19. Study overall: PBMCs, B-cell-depleted T cells, or T cells provided the cDNA or gDNA that made up the material.

Data came from immunoSEQ multiplex PCR; TCRdb stores just in-frame clones and leaves some out. The sample yields 200,000 or so clones, around 86% seen once. Input material: peripheral blood. This TCR came from a man in his sixties with acute or convalescent COVID-19.

DNA of the CDR3: TGTGCCAGCAGCTTGGAGGGGGTAACGACAGATACGCAGTATTTT. Residues: CASSLEGVTTDTQYF. The chain links TRBV5-5 to TRBJ2-3; weak D call: TRBD1 (6 bases). V lost 0 bases and J lost 3, with 11 bases in between. The CDR3 spans 15 residues. Germline CDR1 reads SGHKS; CDR2 reads YYEKEE (reference sequence).